The TCR beta chain described here comes from a study of cytomegalovirus exposure and HLA in healthy donors. CDR3 size: 15 residues. Germline V gene lookup returns CDR1 LGHNA and CDR2 YNFKEQ. The J segment lost 7 bases and the V segment lost 1 base, leaving 8 bases of the junction unmatched. Study-wide findings and caveats: Sequencing depth across donors, presence/absence analyses assumed, was roughly uniform. Immune exposure was documented only through CMV serostatus.

Use of 60 Vbeta and 13 Jbeta primers characterized the PCR. The repertoire was sequenced with immunoSEQ multiplex PCR; TCRdb's copy has only in-frame clones and lacks some. The sample contains 90,000 to 110,000 clones, around 81% of which appear only once. Turning to this clone: Its antigen is not known.

The sequence derives from a woman in her twenties or thirties in good health and CMV-seronegative. This chain joins TRBV4-2 and TRBJ2-7; 9 nucleotides line up with TRBD2. Sequencing was carried out using PBMCs. CDR3 DNA sequence: TGTGCCAGCAGCCAAGGGGCGGGAGGGCCGGGGGAGCAGTACTTC. As protein: CASSQGAGGPGEQYF.